The 20 T cell receptor beta chains listed next were all sequenced from one sample in a study of chemoradiotherapy in HPV16-positive cancers. Some clones are missing from TCRdb's copy, which holds only in-frame ones; the method was immunoSEQ multiplex PCR. Of more than 25,000 clones listed, nearly 95% are singletons. The specimen comprised blood, sampled from a patient who underwent chemoradiotherapy. These receptors were taken from a human donor with HPV-associated anogenital cancer.

This chain joins TRBV9 and TRBJ2-3; the D is unclear. The CDR3 has 16 amino acids. Between the trimmed V and J ends, which lost 0 bases and 0 bases, there was a span of 11 bases. Germline-derived CDR1 and CDR2 are SGDLS and YYNGEE. CDR3 protein: CASSVVGGASTDTQYF. DNA for the CDR3: TGTGCCAGCAGCGTAGTCGGCGGTGCTAGCACAGATACGCAGTATTTT.

The rearrangement links TRBV29-1 to TRBJ1-1; the match to TRBD1 covers 8 bases. Germline lookup yields CDR1 SQVTM and CDR2 ANQGSEA. Trimming removed 4 bases from V and 5 bases from J; junction bases left unmatched: 18. There are 17 residues in the CDR3. DNA of the CDR3: TGCAGCGTTGCGGGAGGAGGGGGCAGGGGGCGAAGGACTGAAGCTTTCTTT. It is translated as CSVAGGGGRGRRTEAFF. Full variable domain (remainder filled in from reference TRBV29-1 and TRBJ1-1): SAVISQKPSRDICQRGTSLTIQCQVDSQVTMMFWYRQQPGQSLTLIATANQGSEATYESGFVIDKFPISRPNLTFSTLTVSNMSPEDSSIYLCSVAGGGGRGRRTEAFFGQGTRLTVV.

The rearrangement joins TRBV5-1 to TRBJ2-5; 8 bases map to TRBD1. Germline loops: CDR1 SGHRS, CDR2 YFSETQ. V shed 3 bases, J shed 1 base, and the junction held 8 bases outside the gene matches. The CDR3 has 16 amino acids. The CDR3 DNA is TGCGCCAGCAGCTGGAGTGGGGGGACAGGCCAAGAGACCCAGTACTTC. This codes for CASSWSGGTGQETQYF.

V and J are TRBV27 and TRBJ2-1; the match to TRBD1 covers 8 bases. Trimming cost V 4 bases and J 9 bases; bases outside gene matches: 11. The CDR3 is 15 residues long. Germline V gives CDR1 MNHEY, CDR2 SMNVEV (reference sequence). CDR3 DNA: TGTGCCAGCAGTTCAGGGATCAGGGGGCTTGGTGAGCAGTTCTTC. It specifies CASSSGIRGLGEQFF.

The chain is built from TRBV4-2 and TRBJ2-3; 10 positions agree with TRBD2. Trimming removed 6 bases from V and 6 bases from J; junction bases left unmatched: 15. The germline V gene has CDR1 LGHNA and CDR2 YNFKEQ. The CDR3 is 17 residues long. CDR3 residues: CASSPTLGSGGADTQYF. The CDR3 DNA is TGTGCCAGCAGTCCGACTTTAGGGAGCGGGGGGGCCGATACGCAGTATTTT.

The J gene is TRBJ2-1, the V gene TRBV10-3; D is possibly TRBD1 (6 bases). Germline V lookup: CDR1 ENHRY, CDR2 SYGVKD. There are 15 residues in the CDR3. The germline V and J ends were trimmed by 2 bases and 9 bases, with 17 bases remaining between them. CDR3 residues: CAISEPQGRGPEQFF. For the CDR3, the DNA is TGTGCCATCAGTGAGCCACAGGGACGCGGCCCTGAGCAGTTCTTC.

CDR3 protein: CASSLREIGRSGYNEQFF. The CDR3 nucleotides are TGCGCCAGCAGCCTCCGGGAAATTGGGAGATCAGGCTACAATGAGCAGTTCTTC. The chain joins TRBV4-1 to TRBJ2-1; a possible D gene is TRBD2 (5 bases). The CDR3 has 18 amino acids. Per the germline V gene, CDR1 is MGHRA and CDR2 is YSYEKL. V was pared by 4 bases and J by 3 bases, with 22 bases between.

The V gene is TRBV7-3, the J gene TRBJ2-1; D perhaps matches TRBD1 (5 bases). Germline V gives CDR1 SGHTA, CDR2 FQGTGA. Trimming pared 5 bases from V and 0 bases from J, leaving 11 bases between. This CDR3 region has 15 residues. The CDR3 DNA reads TGTGCCAGCAGCGCCCAGACAGTCTCCTACAATGAGCAGTTCTTC. Translating it yields CASSAQTVSYNEQFF.

The rearrangement links TRBV20-1 to TRBJ1-1; D perhaps matches TRBD1 (5 bases). Germline assignment: CDR1 DFQATT and CDR2 SNEGSKA (reference sequence). V gave up 6 bases and J gave up 6 bases, with 11 bases separating them. The CDR3 consists of 11 residues. The CDR3 region is CSAQGNSEAFF. The CDR3 DNA sequence: TGCAGTGCCCAGGGTAACTCTGAAGCTTTCTTT.

The chain couples TRBV7-9 to TRBJ1-2; TRBD1 agrees at 7 bases. J lost 0 bases, V lost 1 base, and 2 bases had no gene match. The CDR3 extends over 15 amino acids. Looked up from germline, CDR1 is SEHNR and CDR2 is FQNEAQ (reference sequence). In DNA, the CDR3 is TGTGCCAGCAGCTTAGAGGGGGCGGCTAACTATGGCTACACCTTC. Translating gives CASSLEGAANYGYTF.

This chain links TRBV7-2 with TRBJ2-3; TRBD2 agrees at 7 bases. Germline V gene data show CDR1 as SGHTA and CDR2 as FQGNSA. V trimming: 5 bases; J trimming: 4 bases; junction bases outside the gene matches: 6. There are 14 residues in the CDR3. The CDR3 region is CASSQRRGSDTQYF. CDR3 DNA: TGTGCCAGCAGCCAGCGGCGGGGGTCAGATACGCAGTATTTT.

This rearrangement joins TRBV5-1 to TRBJ2-3; possible D gene TRBD1, 6 bases. The CDR3 totals 15 residues. Trimming removed 4 bases at V and 2 bases at J, with 14 bases between. The germline CDR1 and CDR2 sequences are SGHRS and YFSETQ. The CDR3 sequence: CASSTGHRDTDTQYF. DNA for the CDR3: TGCGCCAGCAGCACGGGACATCGGGACACAGATACGCAGTATTTT.

This chain links TRBV28 with TRBJ1-2, with no clear D. The CDR3 is 12 residues long. Germline CDR1 and CDR2: MDHEN and SYDVKM. Deletions cut 6 bases from V and 2 bases from J, with 7 bases between. The CDR3 loop is CASSLMNYGYTF. CDR3 DNA: TGTGCCAGCAGCCTCATGAACTATGGCTACACCTTC.

This clone showed up just once. The chain employs TRBV5-6 and TRBJ2-5, with D perhaps assigned TRBD1 or TRBD2 (6 bases each). Per germline, CDR1 SGHDT and CDR2 YYEEEE. V lost 5 bases, J lost 4 bases, and 15 bases lay in between. This CDR3 contains 14 residues. The CDR3 DNA reads TGTGCCAGCAGTAAAGGAGGGGGAGGAGAGACCCAGTACTTC. It encodes CASSKGGGGETQYF.

This chain joins TRBV19 and TRBJ1-2; tentatively, D is TRBD1 (6 bases). Germline values: CDR1 LNHDA, CDR2 SQIVND (reference sequence). V lost 6 bases to trimming and J lost 6 bases, with 20 bases between them. The CDR3 has 15 residues. Here the CDR3 DNA reads TGTGCCAGTAGCTCCGCCGGGGGCCCGAGGAATGGCTACACCTTC. This encodes CASSSAGGPRNGYTF.

This clone was found a few times. The genes are TRBV27 and TRBJ1-1; TRBD1 might be the D (6 bases). Germline CDR1 and CDR2: MNHEY and SMNVEV (reference sequence). V lost 3 bases, J lost 6 bases, and 14 bases lay in between. This CDR3 has 14 residues. In DNA form, the CDR3 reads TGTGCCAGCAGTTTGGGGCAGGGGACGCCTGAAGCTTTCTTT. This sequence encodes CASSLGQGTPEAFF.

The J gene is TRBJ1-5, the V gene TRBV5-4; no clear D gene. The V and J ends lost 3 bases and 2 bases respectively, with 9 bases between them. This CDR3 spans 14 amino acids. CDR1 is SGHNT and CDR2 is YYREEE in the germline V gene (reference sequence). The chain's CDR3 is CASSSDGGNQPQHF. The DNA of the CDR3 is TGTGCCAGCAGCTCCGACGGGGGCAATCAGCCCCAGCATTTT. The variable domain in full, with the rest retrieved from reference TRBV5-4 and TRBJ1-5, is ETGVTQSPTHLIKTRGQQVTLRCSSQSGHNTVSWYQQALGQGPQFIFQYYREEENGRGNFPPRFSGLQFPNYSSELNVNALELDDSALYLCASSSDGGNQPQHFGDGTRLSIL.

In DNA, the CDR3 is TGTGCCAGCAGCTTAAGGGAAGGCTATGGCTACACCTTC. Encoded protein: CASSLREGYGYTF. V usage is TRBV7-9 and J usage is TRBJ1-2, with no clear D. The CDR3 has 13 residues. V gave up 2 bases and J gave up 4 bases, with 8 bases separating them. CDR1 is SEHNR, CDR2 FQNEAQ, per germline (reference sequence).

This clone was observed once. The junction differs from germline at one of its ends, possibly a read error. The rearrangement links TRBV18 to TRBJ2-5, with D perhaps TRBD1 (6 bases). There are 15 residues in the CDR3. The germline CDR1 and CDR2 sequences are KGHSH and LQKENI. The CDR3 loop reads CASSPLDSPQETQYF. DNA of the CDR3: TGTGCCAGCTCTCCACTGGACAGTCCCCAAGAGACCCAGTACTTC. The variable domain in full, with the rest retrieved from reference TRBV18 and TRBJ2-5, is NAGVMQNPRHLVRRRGQEARLRCSPMKGHSHVYWYRQLPEEGLKFMVYLQKENIIDESGMPKERFSAEFPKEGPSILRIQQVVRGDSAAYFCASSPLDSPQETQYFGPGTRLLVL.

The chain employs TRBV5-1 and TRBJ1-1; 7 bases fit TRBD1. The trim removed 1 base at V and 7 bases at J, leaving 4 bases unmatched. Germline V gives CDR1 SGHRS, CDR2 YFSETQ. The CDR3 spans 13 residues. The DNA of the CDR3 is TGCGCCAGCAGCTTGAGGTGGGACAGTGAAGCTTTCTTT. It codes for CASSLRWDSEAFF. Full variable domain (remainder filled in from reference TRBV5-1 and TRBJ1-1): KAGVTQTPRYLIKTRGQQVTLSCSPISGHRSVSWYQQTPGQGLQFLFEYFSETQRNKGNFPGRFSGRQFSNSRSEMNVSTLELGDSALYLCASSLRWDSEAFFGQGTRLTVV.